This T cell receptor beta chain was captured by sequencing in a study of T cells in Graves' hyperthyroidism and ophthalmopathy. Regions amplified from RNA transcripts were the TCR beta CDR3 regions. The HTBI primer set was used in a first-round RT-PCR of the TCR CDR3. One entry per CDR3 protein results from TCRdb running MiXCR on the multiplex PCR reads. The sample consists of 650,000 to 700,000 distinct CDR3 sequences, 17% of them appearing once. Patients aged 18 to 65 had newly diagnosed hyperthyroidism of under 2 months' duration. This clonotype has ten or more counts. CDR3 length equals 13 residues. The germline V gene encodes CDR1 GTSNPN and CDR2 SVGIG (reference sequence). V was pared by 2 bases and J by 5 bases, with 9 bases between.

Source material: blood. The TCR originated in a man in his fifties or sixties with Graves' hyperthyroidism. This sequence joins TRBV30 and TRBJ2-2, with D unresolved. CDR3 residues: CAWSSQGTGELFF. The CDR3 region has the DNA TGTGCCTGGAGTTCACAAGGGACCGGGGAGCTGTTTTTT.